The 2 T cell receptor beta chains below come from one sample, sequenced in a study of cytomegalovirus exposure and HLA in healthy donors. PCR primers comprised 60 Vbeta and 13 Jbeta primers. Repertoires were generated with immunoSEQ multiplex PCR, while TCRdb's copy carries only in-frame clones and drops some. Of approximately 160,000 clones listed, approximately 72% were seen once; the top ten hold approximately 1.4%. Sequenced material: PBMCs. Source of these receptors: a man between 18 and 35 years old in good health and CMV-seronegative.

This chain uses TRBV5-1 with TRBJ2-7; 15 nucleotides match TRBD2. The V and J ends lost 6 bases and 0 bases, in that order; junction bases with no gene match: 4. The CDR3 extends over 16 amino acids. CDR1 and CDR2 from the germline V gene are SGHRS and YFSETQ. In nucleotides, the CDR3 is TGCGCCAGCATGGGACTAGCGGGAGGACACTCCTACGAGCAGTACTTC. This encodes CASMGLAGGHSYEQYF.

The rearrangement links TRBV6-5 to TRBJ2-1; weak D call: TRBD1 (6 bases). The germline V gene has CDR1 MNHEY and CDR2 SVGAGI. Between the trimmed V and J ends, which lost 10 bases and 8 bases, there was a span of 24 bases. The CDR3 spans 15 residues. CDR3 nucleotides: TGTGCCACAATGCCGGGGACAACCTACACGGATGAGCAGTTCTTC. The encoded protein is CATMPGTTYTDEQFF.